Listed below are T cell receptor beta chains from one sample, sequenced in a study of T cell repertoires in cytomegalovirus infection. TCRdb passed the reads through MiXCR, listing each CDR3 protein once. This sample yields approximately 750,000 distinct CDR3 sequences, of which 35% to 45% are seen a single time; under 3% belongs to the top ten. Sequencing was performed on PBMCs. The receptor set was obtained from a human donor in good health (CMV status not recorded). Some clones in this sample may be carry-over from other donors' samples. Each CDR3 is given without its conserved first and last residue. Each record gives: V gene, D gene, CDR3 protein. A D gene is named only where the DNA matches it firmly.

>TRBV14|TRBD2
ASSQGLSSGTSGYNEQF
>TRBV11-3|TRBD1
ASSQDRGRRTGELF
>TRBV5-1|TRBD1
ASSLGDRGQGETQY
>TRBV7-2|NA
ASCYKPGVQNIQY
>TRBV7-3|NA
ASSALSGFQEPQY
>TRBV5-6|NA
ASSLANGYEQY
>TRBV20-1|NA
SAPITPGNTIY
>TRBV4-1|TRBD1
ASSQGEGAFGEKLF
>TRBV5-1|NA
ASSLALGNTGELF
>TRBV28|NA
ASSPRAGRGGRMTSNQPQH
>TRBV3-1|NA
ASSQGILGSYEQY
>TRBV7-2|TRBD2
ASSLVREKEY
>TRBV7-9|NA
DSSFRGGTEAF
>TRBV10-2|NA
ASRKTERRRSGANVLT
>TRBV11-2|NA
ASSLEGVASGAF
>TRBV7-2|NA
ASSQGASPNQPQH
>TRBV25-1|NA
ASSERPKDSRYYNEQF
>TRBV4-1|NA
ASSPLELGYNEQF
>TRBV7-2|NA
ASSLRSGRTDTQY
>TRBV10-3|NA
AISLVRIDRTEAF
>TRBV20-1|TRBD2
SARDQGTSIDTQY
>TRBV7-8|NA
ASSLIRRGQNNQPQH
>TRBV7-8|NA
ASSLLPGPTNEKLF
>TRBV9|NA
ASSVGPQGGEGELF
>TRBV7-2|NA
ASTSLAIDEQF
>TRBV28|TRBD2
ASNSASGNSGANVLT
>TRBV7-9|NA
ASSRRDRIYTDTQY
>TRBV28|TRBD2
ASRPKTSVYNEQF